The 8 T cell receptor beta chains reported below all come from one sample, sequenced in a study of T cell repertoires in cytomegalovirus infection. Using its own MiXCR run on the reads, TCRdb lists one record per CDR3 protein. Seen here are under 150,000 distinct CDR3 sequences, roughly a quarter observed once, and the top ten hold approximately 35%. Antigen specificity for these receptors is unknown. Sequenced input: PBMCs, sequenced either directly or after in vitro stimulation (not recorded which). The source is a human donor in good health (CMV status not recorded). Some clones in this sample may be carry-over from other donors' samples.

Only a few counts were recorded for this clonotype. This sequence joins TRBV6-4 and TRBJ2-6; 7 positions match TRBD2. The germline gives CDR1 MRHNA, CDR2 SNTAGT. Losses at the gene ends were 0 bases for V and 1 base for J; bases not matched to a gene: 0. There are 16 residues in the CDR3. In nucleotides, the CDR3 is TGTGCCAGCAGTGACTCAGCGGGATCTGGGGCCAACGTCCTGACTTTC. Its translation: CASSDSAGSGANVLTF.

This chain links TRBV6-5 with TRBJ2-1; 7 bases line up with TRBD2. Germline V gives CDR1 MNHEY, CDR2 SVGAGI. CDR3 length: 17 residues. With 0 bases clipped from V and 3 bases from J, the junction kept 8 bases outside the gene matches. The CDR3 sequence: CASSYSRGGADYNEQFF. The CDR3 DNA sequence: TGTGCCAGCAGTTACTCGCGGGGAGGGGCAGACTACAATGAGCAGTTCTTC.

The chain joins TRBV10-3 to TRBJ2-7, with TRBD2 matching over 7 bases. CDR1 is ENHRY and CDR2 is SYGVKD in the germline V gene. CDR3 length equals 17 residues. Trimming at V came to 1 base and at J to 1 base, leaving 10 bases not matched to a gene. The CDR3 reads CAISELWEGPKSYEQYF. CDR3 nucleotide sequence: TGTGCCATCAGTGAGTTGTGGGAGGGCCCGAAGTCCTACGAGCAGTACTTC.

This chain joins TRBV12-3 or TRBV12-4 and TRBJ2-7, with D perhaps TRBD1 or TRBD2 (5 bases each). Trimming shortened V by 7 bases and J by 4 bases, and 14 bases separated the two germline ends. The CDR3 spans 13 residues. This chain's CDR3 is CASTGPRPYEQYF. The CDR3 DNA reads TGTGCCAGCACGGGACCCCGGCCTTACGAGCAGTACTTC.

This clonotype showed up many times. V gene TRBV7-2 combines with J gene TRBJ1-1, with 7 bases fitting TRBD1. The germline V gene encodes CDR1 SGHTA and CDR2 FQGNSA. CDR3 length: 15 amino acids. Trimming removed 1 base from V and 4 bases from J; junction bases left unmatched: 6. CDR3 nucleotide sequence: TGTGCCAGCAGCTTAGAACAGAGACAGGGCACTGAAGCTTTCTTT. The encoded protein is CASSLEQRQGTEAFF.

This clonotype was recorded a few times. V usage is TRBV6-4 and J usage is TRBJ2-3; 8 positions agree with TRBD2. Trimming cost V 2 bases and J 2 bases; bases outside gene matches: 9. In germline, CDR1 is MRHNA, CDR2 SNTAGT. The CDR3 is made up of 17 amino acids. The CDR3 region is CASSDEKAGADTDTQYF. Here the CDR3 DNA reads TGTGCCAGCAGTGACGAGAAAGCGGGAGCGGACACAGATACGCAGTATTTT.

The V call is TRBV19, the J call TRBJ1-2; no clear D gene. Germline values: CDR1 LNHDA, CDR2 SQIVND (reference sequence). The length of the CDR3 is 14 residues. With 3 bases removed from V and 6 bases from J, the gap between germline ends came to 14 bases. CDR3 nucleotide sequence: TGTGCCAGTAGTATTTTGAACCGAGGGAATGGCTACACCTTC. It is translated as CASSILNRGNGYTF.

In its sample, this clonotype was seen a few times. The chain uses TRBV4-1 and TRBJ2-7, with TRBD1 matching over 8 bases. The V segment lost 2 bases and the J segment 3 bases; nucleotides outside the gene matches: 6. Germline CDR1 and CDR2: MGHRA and YSYEKL. The CDR3 extends over 15 amino acids. The CDR3 sequence is CASSQRLGQGYEQYF. CDR3 nucleotide sequence: TGCGCCAGCAGCCAACGCCTCGGACAGGGCTACGAGCAGTACTTC.